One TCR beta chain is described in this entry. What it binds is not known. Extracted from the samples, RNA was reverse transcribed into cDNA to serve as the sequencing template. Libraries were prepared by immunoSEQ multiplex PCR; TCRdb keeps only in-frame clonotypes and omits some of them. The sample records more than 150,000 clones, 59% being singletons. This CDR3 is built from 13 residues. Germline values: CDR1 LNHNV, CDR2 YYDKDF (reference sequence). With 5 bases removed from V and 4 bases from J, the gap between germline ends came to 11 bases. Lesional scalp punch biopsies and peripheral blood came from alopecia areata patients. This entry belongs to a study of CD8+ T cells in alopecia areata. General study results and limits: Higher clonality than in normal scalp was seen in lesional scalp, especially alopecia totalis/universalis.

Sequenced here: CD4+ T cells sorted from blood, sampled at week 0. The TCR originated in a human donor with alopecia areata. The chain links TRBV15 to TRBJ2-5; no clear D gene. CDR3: CATSRFGRETQYF. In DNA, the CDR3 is TGTGCCACCAGCCGTTTTGGGCGAGAGACCCAGTACTTC.